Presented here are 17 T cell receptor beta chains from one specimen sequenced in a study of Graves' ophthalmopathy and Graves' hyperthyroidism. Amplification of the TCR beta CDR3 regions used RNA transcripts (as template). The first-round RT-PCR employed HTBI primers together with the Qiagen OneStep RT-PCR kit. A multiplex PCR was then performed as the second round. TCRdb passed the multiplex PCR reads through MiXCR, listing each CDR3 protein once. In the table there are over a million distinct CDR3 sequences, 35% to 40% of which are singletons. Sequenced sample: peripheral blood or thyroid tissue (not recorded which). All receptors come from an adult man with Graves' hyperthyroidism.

CDR3 protein: CASSLAGEPSGNTIYF. DNA of the CDR3: TGCGCCAGCAGCTTGGCGGGCGAACCCTCTGGAAACACCATATATTTT. The rearrangement joins TRBV5-1 to TRBJ1-3; D unclear. CDR1 SGHRS and CDR2 YFSETQ come from the germline V gene. CDR3 length equals 16 residues. Trimming cost V 0 bases and J 0 bases, with 10 bases left between them.

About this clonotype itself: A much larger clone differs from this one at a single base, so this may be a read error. This CDR3 is CASRGVGRQPQHF. The CDR3 nucleotides are TGTGCCAGCAGGGGGGTGGGTCGGCAGCCCCAGCATTTT. The chain has TRBV2 and TRBJ1-5; possible D gene TRBD1, 5 bases. Between the trimmed V and J ends, which lost 6 bases and 7 bases, there was a span of 13 bases. CDR3 length: 13 residues. Germline V gives CDR1 SNHLY, CDR2 FYNNEI. The full variable domain, with the rest looked up from reference TRBV2 and TRBJ1-5, is EPEVTQTPSHQVTQMGQEVILRCVPISNHLYFYWYRQILGQKVEFLVSFYNNEISEKSEIFDDQFSVERPDGSNFTLKIRSTKLEDSAMYFCASRGVGRQPQHFGDGTRLSIL.

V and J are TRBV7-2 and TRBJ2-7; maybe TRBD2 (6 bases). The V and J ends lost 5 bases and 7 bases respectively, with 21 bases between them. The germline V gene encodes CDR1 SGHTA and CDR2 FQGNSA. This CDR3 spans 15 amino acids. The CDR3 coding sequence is TGTGCCAGCAGCCAAGTTCCTGGCGGGAAGGGAGAGCAGTACTTC. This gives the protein CASSQVPGGKGEQYF.

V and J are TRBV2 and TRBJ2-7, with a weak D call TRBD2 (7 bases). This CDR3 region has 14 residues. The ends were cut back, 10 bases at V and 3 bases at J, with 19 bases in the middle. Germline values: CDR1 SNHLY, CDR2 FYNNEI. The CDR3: CANHKPGGRYEQYF. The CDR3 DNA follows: TGTGCCAACCACAAGCCCGGGGGGCGCTACGAGCAGTACTTC.

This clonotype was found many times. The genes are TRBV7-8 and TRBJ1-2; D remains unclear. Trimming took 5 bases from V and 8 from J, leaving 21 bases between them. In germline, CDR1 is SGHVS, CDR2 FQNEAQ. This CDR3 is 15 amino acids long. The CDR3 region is CASSPREGGERGYTF. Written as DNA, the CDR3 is TGTGCCAGCAGCCCGAGAGAAGGTGGGGAGAGGGGCTACACCTTC.

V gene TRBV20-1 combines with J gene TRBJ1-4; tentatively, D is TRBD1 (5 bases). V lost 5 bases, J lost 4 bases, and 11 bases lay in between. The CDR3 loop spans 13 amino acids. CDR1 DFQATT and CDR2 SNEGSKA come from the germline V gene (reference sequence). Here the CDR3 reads CSAGDVSNEKLFF. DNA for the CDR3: TGCAGTGCTGGGGACGTCAGTAATGAAAAACTGTTTTTT.

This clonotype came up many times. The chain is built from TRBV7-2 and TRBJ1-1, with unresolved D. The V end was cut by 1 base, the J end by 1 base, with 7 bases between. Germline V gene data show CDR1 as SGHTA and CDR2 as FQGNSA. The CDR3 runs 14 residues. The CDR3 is CASSLVYTNTEAFF. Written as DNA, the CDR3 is TGTGCCAGCAGCTTAGTATACACGAACACTGAAGCTTTCTTT. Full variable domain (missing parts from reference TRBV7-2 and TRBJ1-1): GAGVSQSPSNKVTEKGKDVELRCDPISGHTALYWYRQSLGQGLEFLIYFQGNSAPDKSGLPSDRFSAERTGGSVSTLTIQRTQQEDSAVYLCASSLVYTNTEAFFGQGTRLTVV.

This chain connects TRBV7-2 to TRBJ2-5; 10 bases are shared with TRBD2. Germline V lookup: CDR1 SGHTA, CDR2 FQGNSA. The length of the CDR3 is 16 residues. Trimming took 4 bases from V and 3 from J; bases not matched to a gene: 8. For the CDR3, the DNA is TGTGCCAGCAGCTACCGGACTAGCGGACCGAAAGAGACCCAGTACTTC. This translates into CASSYRTSGPKETQYF.

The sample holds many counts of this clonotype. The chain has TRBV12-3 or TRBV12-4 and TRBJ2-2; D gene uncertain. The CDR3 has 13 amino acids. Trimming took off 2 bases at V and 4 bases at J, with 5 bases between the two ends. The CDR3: CASSLSITGELFF. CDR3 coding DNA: TGTGCCAGCAGTTTATCTATCACCGGGGAGCTGTTTTTT.

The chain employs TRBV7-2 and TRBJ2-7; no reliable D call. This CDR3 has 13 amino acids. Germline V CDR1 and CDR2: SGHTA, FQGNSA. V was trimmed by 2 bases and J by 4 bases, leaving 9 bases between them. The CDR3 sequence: CASSLFGDYEQYF. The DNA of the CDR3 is TGTGCCAGCAGCTTATTTGGGGATTACGAGCAGTACTTC.

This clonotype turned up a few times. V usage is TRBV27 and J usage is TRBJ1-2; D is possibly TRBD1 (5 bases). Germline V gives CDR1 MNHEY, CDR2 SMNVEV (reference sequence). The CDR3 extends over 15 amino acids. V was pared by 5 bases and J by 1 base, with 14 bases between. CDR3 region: CASSPIRQSNYGYTF. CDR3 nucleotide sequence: TGTGCCAGCAGTCCCATACGACAGAGTAACTATGGCTACACCTTC.

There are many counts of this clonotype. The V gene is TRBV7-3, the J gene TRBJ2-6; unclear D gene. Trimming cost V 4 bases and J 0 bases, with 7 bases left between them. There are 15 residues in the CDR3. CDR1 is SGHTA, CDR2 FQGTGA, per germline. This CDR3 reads CASSYRPSGANVLTF. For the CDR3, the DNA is TGTGCCAGCAGCTACCGCCCCTCTGGGGCCAACGTCCTGACTTTC.

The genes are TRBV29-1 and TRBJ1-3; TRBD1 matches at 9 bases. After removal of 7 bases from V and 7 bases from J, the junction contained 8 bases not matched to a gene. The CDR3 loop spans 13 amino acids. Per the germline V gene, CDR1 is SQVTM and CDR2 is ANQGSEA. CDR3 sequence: CSADRGLKNTIYF. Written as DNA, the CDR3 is TGCAGCGCGGACAGGGGCCTCAAGAACACCATATATTTT.

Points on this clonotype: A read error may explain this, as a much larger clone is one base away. This CDR3 reads CASSPEPYSGNIIYF. CDR3 in DNA: TGCGCCAGCAGCCCGGAACCCTACTCTGGAAACATCATATATTTT. The chain employs TRBV5-1 and TRBJ1-3; D remains ambiguous. The CDR3 has 15 amino acids. Germline loops: CDR1 SGHRS, CDR2 YFSETQ. Variable domain in full (rest from reference TRBV5-1 and TRBJ1-3): KAGVTQTPRYLIKTRGQQVTLSCSPISGHRSVSWYQQTPGQGLQFLFEYFSETQRNKGNFPGRFSGRQFSNSRSEMNVSTLELGDSALYLCASSPEPYSGNIIYFGEGSWLTVV.

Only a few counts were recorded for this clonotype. The CDR3 DNA is TGTGCCAGCAGCTCCCCCGGACGGGGACCGAACACTGAAGCTTTCTTT. Translating gives CASSSPGRGPNTEAFF. The rearrangement uses TRBV6-2 or TRBV6-3 and TRBJ1-1; maybe TRBD1 (5 bases). Germline V lookup: CDR1 MNHEY, CDR2 SVGEGT. V lost 6 bases to trimming and J lost 1 base, with 18 bases between them. The CDR3 runs 16 residues.

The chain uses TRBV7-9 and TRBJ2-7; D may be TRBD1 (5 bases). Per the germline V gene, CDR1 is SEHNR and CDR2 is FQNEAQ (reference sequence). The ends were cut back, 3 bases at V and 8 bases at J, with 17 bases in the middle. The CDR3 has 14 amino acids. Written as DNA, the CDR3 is TGTGCCAGCAGCTTCGTTGAGCAGGGAAGTCAGCAGTACTTC. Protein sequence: CASSFVEQGSQQYF.

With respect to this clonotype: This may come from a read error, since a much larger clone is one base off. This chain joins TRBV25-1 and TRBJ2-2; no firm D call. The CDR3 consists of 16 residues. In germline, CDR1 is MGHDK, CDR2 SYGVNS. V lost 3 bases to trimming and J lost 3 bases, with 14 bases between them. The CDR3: CASSDSRHLHTGELFF. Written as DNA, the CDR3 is TGTGCCAGCAGTGACTCCCGGCACCTCCACACCGGGGAGCTGTTTTTT.